The source of this T cell receptor beta chain is a study of T cell repertoires in cytomegalovirus infection. Study information: Both CMV infection and a matching HLA type were indicated by public TCR beta signatures. Regarding the study as a whole: CMV-specific TCR beta clonotypes restricted by HLA-C were the ones dominating the ex vivo response.

This clonotype came up once. What it binds is unknown. Trimming cost V 2 bases and J 0 bases, with 15 bases left between them. CDR3 length equals 17 residues. Germline V gene lookup returns CDR1 MNHNY and CDR2 SVGAGI (reference sequence). In TCRdb, the reads were re-called with MiXCR into one record per CDR3 protein. The sample holds 650,000 to 900,000 distinct CDR3 sequences, approximately 32% seen once. The V and J genes are TRBV6-6 and TRBJ2-3; D is perhaps TRBD1 (6 bases). Sequencing was performed on cultured CD8+ T cells from PBMCs, taken from culture after CMV antigen stimulation. The sequence was obtained from a human donor in good health (CMV status not recorded). Some clones in this sample may be carry-over from other donors' samples. The CDR3 nucleotides are TGTGCCAGCAGTTACCTTACCACAGGGACCAGCACAGATACGCAGTATTTT. It translates to CASSYLTTGTSTDTQYF.